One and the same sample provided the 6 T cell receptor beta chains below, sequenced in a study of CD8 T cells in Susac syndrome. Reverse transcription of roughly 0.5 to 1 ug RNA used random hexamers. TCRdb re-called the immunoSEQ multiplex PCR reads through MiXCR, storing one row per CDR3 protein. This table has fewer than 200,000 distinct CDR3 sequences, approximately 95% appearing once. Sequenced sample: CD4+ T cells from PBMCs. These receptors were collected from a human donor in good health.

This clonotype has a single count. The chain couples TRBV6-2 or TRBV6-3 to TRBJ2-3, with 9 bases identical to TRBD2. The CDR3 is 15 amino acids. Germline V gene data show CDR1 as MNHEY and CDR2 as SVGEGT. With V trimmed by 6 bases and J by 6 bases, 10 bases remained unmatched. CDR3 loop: CASSLLAGGQDTQYF. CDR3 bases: TGTGCCAGCAGCCTCCTCGCGGGAGGGCAGGATACGCAGTATTTT.

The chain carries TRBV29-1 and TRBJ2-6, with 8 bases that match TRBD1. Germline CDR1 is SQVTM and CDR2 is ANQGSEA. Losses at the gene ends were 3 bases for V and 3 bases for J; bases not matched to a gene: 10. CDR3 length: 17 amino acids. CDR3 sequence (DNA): TGCAGCGTTGAGCCTGGCAGGGGGCAGGTTGGGGCCAACGTCCTGACTTTC. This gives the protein CSVEPGRGQVGANVLTF. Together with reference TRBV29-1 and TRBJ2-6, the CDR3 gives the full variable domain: SAVISQKPSRDICQRGTSLTIQCQVDSQVTMMFWYRQQPGQSLTLIATANQGSEATYESGFVIDKFPISRPNLTFSTLTVSNMSPEDSSIYLCSVEPGRGQVGANVLTFGAGSRLTVL.

CDR3 DNA: TGCAGCGTTAAGGACGGAACCTACGAGCAGTACTTC. Its protein is CSVKDGTYEQYF. The chain combines TRBV29-1 with TRBJ2-7, with unresolved D. The CDR3 is made up of 12 amino acids. The germline CDR1 and CDR2 sequences are SQVTM and ANQGSEA. Deletions cut 5 bases from V and 2 bases from J, with 10 bases between.

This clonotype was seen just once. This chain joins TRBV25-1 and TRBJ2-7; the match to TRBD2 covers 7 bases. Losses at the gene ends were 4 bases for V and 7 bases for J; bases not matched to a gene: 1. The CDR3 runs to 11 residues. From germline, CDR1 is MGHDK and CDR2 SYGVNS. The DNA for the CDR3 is TGTGCCAGCAGTGGGGGACTAGAGCAGTACTTC. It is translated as CASSGGLEQYF.

CDR3 in amino acids: CASSQVVLGEQFF. CDR3 DNA sequence: TGTGCCAGCAGCCAAGTAGTTCTGGGTGAGCAGTTCTTC. The gene calls are TRBV3-1 and TRBJ2-1; D gene unclear. CDR3 size: 13 residues. Trimming left V 1 base short and J 9 bases short, with 10 bases between. CDR1 and CDR2 from the germline V gene are LGHDT and YNNKEL (reference sequence).

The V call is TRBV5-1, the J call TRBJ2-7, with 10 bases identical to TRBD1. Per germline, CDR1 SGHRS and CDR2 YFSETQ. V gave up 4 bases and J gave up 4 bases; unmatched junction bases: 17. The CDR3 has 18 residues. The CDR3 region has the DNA TGCGCCAGCAGCCCATGGACAGGGGGACAGCGGGGTACGTACGAGCAGTACTTC. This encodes CASSPWTGGQRGTYEQYF.